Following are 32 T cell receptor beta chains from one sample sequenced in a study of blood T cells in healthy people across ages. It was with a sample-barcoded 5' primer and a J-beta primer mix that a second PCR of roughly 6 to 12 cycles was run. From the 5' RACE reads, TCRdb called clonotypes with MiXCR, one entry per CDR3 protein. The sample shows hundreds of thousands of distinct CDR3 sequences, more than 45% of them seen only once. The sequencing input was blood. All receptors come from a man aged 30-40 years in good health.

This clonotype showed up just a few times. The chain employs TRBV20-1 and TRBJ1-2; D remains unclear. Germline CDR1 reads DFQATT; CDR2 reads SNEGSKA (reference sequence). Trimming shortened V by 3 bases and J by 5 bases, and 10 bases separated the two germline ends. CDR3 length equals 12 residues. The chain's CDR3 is CSASPREYGYTF. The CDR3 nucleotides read TGCAGTGCTAGCCCCCGAGAGTATGGCTACACCTTC.

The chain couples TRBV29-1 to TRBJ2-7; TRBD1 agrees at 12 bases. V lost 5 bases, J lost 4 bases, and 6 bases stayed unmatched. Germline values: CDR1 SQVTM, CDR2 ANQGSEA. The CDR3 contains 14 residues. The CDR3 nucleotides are TGCAGCGTTCTGGGGACAGGGGGCGAATACGAGCAGTACTTC. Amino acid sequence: CSVLGTGGEYEQYF.

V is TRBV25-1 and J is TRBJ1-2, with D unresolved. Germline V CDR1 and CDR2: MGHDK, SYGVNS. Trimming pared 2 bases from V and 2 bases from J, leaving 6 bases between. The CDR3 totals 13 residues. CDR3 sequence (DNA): TGTGCCAGCAGTGAAATCGGGAACTATGGCTACACCTTC. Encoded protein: CASSEIGNYGYTF.

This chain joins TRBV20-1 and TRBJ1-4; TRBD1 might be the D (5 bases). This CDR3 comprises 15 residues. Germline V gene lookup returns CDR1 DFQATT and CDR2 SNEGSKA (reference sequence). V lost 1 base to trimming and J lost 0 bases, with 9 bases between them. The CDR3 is CSARGGGTTNEKLFF. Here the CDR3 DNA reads TGCAGTGCTAGAGGGGGGGGGACAACTAATGAAAAACTGTTTTTT.

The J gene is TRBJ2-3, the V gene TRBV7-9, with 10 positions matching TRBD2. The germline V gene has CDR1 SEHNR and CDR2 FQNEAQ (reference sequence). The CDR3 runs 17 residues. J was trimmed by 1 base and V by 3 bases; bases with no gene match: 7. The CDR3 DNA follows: TGTGCCAGCAGCTTGGCCTCAACTAGCGGGGGCACAGATACGCAGTATTTT. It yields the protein CASSLASTSGGTDTQYF.

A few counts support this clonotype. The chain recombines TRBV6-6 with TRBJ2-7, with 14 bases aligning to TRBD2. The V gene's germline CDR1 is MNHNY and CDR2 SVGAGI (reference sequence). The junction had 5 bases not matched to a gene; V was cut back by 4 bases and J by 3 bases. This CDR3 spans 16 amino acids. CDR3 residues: CASSFQGTSGSYEQYF. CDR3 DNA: TGTGCCAGCAGTTTTCAAGGGACTAGCGGGAGCTACGAGCAGTACTTC.

CDR3 sequence (DNA): TGCGCCAGCAGCTTGGGGACTAGCGGGAGGGAGACGCAGTATTTT. It codes for CASSLGTSGRETQYF. The rearrangement uses TRBV5-1 and TRBJ2-3; TRBD2 aligns across 15 bases. V trimming: 0 bases; J trimming: 9 bases; junction bases outside the gene matches: 2. CDR1 is SGHRS and CDR2 is YFSETQ in the germline V gene. This CDR3 contains 15 residues.

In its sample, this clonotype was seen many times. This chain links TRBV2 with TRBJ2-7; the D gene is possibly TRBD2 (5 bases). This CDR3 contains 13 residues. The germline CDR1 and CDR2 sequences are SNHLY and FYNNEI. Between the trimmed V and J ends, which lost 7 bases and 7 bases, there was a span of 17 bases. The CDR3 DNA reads TGTGCCAGCACTCTGGGAGAGACGACAGAGCAGTACTTC. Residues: CASTLGETTEQYF. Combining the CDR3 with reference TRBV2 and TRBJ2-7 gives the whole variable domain EPEVTQTPSHQVTQMGQEVILRCVPISNHLYFYWYRQILGQKVEFLVSFYNNEISEKSEIFDDQFSVERPDGSNFTLKIRSTKLEDSAMYFCASTLGETTEQYFGPGTRLTVT.

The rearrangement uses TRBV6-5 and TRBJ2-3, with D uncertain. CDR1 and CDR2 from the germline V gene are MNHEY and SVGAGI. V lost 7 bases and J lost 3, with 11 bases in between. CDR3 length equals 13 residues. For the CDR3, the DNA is TGTGCCAGCATAGGACCGGGTACAGATACGCAGTATTTT. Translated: CASIGPGTDTQYF.

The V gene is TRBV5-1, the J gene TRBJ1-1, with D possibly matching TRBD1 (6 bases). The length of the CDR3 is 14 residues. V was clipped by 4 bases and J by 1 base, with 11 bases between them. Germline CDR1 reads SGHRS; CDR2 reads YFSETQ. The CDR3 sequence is CASSLVRGNTEAFF. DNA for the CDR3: TGCGCCAGCAGCCTAGTCAGGGGGAACACTGAAGCTTTCTTT. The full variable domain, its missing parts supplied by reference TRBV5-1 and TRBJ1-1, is KAGVTQTPRYLIKTRGQQVTLSCSPISGHRSVSWYQQTPGQGLQFLFEYFSETQRNKGNFPGRFSGRQFSNSRSEMNVSTLELGDSALYLCASSLVRGNTEAFFGQGTRLTVV.

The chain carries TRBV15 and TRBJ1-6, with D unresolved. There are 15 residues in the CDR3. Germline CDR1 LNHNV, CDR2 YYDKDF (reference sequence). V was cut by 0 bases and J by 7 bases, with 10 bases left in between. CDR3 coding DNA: TGTGCCACCAGCAGAGATACGGGAAACAATTCACCCCTCCACTTT. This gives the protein CATSRDTGNNSPLHF.

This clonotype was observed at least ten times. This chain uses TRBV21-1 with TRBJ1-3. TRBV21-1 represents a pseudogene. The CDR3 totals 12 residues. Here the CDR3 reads CAIRRGGNTIYF. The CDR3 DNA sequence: TGTGCCATTCGGCGGGGTGGTAACACCATATATTTT.

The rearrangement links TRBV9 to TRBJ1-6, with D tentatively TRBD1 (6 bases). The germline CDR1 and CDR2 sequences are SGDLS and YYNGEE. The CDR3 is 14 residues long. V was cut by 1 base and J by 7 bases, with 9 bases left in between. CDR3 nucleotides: TGTGCCAGCAGCGTAAGACAGGTCAATTCACCCCTCCACTTT. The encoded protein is CASSVRQVNSPLHF.

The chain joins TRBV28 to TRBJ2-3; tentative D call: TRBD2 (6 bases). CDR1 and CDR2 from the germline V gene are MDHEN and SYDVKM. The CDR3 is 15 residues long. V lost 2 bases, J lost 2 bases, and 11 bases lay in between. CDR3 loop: CASSLRGRTTDTQYF. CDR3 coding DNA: TGTGCCAGCAGTTTACGGGGGAGGACCACAGATACGCAGTATTTT.

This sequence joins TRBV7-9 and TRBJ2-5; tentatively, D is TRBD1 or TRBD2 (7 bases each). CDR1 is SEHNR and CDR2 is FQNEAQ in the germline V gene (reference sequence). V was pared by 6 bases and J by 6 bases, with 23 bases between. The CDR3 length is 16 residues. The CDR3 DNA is TGTGCCAGCAGGGACCCTGGGAGGGGGCAGTTGAAGACCCAGTACTTC. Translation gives CASRDPGRGQLKTQYF.

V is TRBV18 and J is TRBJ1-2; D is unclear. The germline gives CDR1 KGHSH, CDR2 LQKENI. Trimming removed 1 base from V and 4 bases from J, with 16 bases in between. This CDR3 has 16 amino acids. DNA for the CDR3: TGTGCCAGCTCACCACTTGTTGGGGAGTCCGCCTATGGCTACACCTTC. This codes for CASSPLVGESAYGYTF.

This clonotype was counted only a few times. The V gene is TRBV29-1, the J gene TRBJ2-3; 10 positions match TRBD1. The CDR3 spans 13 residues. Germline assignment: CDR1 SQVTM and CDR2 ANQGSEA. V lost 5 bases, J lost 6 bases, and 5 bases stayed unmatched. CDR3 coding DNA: TGCAGCGTTCAGGGACAGGGGATGGATACGCAGTATTTT. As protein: CSVQGQGMDTQYF.

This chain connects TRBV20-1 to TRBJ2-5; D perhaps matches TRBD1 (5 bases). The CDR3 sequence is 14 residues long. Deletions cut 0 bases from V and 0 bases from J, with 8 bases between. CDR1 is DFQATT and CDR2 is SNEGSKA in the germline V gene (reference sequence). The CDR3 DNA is TGCAGTGCTAGAGATAGGACAAACCAAGAGACCCAGTACTTC. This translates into CSARDRTNQETQYF.

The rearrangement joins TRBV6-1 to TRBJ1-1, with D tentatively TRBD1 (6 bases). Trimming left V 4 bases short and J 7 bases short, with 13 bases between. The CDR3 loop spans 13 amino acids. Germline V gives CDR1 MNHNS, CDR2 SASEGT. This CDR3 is CASSGTALVEAFF. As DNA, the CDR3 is TGTGCCAGCAGTGGGACAGCCCTCGTTGAAGCTTTCTTT.

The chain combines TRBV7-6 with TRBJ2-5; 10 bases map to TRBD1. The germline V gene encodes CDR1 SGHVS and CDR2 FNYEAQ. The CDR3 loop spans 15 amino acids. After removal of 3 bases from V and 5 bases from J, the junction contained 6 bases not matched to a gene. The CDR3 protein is CASSFETGGDETQYF. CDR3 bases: TGTGCCAGCAGCTTCGAGACAGGGGGCGACGAGACCCAGTACTTC.

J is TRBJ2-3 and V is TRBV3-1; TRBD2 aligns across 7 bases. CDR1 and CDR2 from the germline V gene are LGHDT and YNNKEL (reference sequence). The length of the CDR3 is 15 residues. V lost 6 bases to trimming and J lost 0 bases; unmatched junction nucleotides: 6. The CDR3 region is CASSPWRESTDTQYF. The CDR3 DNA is TGTGCCAGCAGTCCCTGGCGGGAGAGCACAGATACGCAGTATTTT.

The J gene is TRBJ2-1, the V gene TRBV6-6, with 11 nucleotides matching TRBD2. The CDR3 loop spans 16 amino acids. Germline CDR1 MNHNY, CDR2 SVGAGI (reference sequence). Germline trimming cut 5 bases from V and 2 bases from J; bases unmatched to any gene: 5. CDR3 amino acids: CASSPGTSGTYNEQFF. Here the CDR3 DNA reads TGTGCCAGCAGTCCCGGGACTAGCGGTACCTACAATGAGCAGTTCTTC.

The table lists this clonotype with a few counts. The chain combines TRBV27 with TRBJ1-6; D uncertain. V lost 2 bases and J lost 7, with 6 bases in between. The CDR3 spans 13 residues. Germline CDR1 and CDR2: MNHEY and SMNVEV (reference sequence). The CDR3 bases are TGTGCCAGCAGTTTACAAGGGAATTCACCCCTCCACTTT. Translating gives CASSLQGNSPLHF.

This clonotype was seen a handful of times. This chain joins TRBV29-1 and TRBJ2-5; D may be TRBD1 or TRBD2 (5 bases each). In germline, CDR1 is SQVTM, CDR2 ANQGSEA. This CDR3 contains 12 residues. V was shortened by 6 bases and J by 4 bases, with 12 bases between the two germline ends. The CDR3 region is CSVPRDGETQYF. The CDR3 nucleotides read TGCAGCGTCCCGAGGGACGGAGAGACCCAGTACTTC. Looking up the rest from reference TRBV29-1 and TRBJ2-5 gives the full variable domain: SAVISQKPSRDICQRGTSLTIQCQVDSQVTMMFWYRQQPGQSLTLIATANQGSEATYESGFVIDKFPISRPNLTFSTLTVSNMSPEDSSIYLCSVPRDGETQYFGPGTRLLVL.

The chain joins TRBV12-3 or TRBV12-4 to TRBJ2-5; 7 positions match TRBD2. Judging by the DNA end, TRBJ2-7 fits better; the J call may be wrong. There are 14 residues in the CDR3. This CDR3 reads CASSSGTKAYEQYF. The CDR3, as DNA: TGTGCCAGCAGTTCCGGGACTAAAGCCTACGAGCAGTACTTC.

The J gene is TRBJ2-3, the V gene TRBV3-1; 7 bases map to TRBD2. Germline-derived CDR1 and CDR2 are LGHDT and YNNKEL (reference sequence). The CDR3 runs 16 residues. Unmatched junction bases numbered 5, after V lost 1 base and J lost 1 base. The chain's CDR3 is CASSQAKRDGTDTQYF. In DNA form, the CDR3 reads TGTGCCAGCAGCCAAGCGAAGCGGGATGGCACAGATACGCAGTATTTT.

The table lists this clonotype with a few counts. For the CDR3, the DNA is TGTGCCAGCAACGAGGGGAGGTCCTACAATGAGCAGTTCTTC. As protein: CASNEGRSYNEQFF. The J gene is TRBJ2-1, the V gene TRBV9, with TRBD2 as a possible D gene (6 bases). The CDR3 has 14 amino acids. Trimming left V 6 bases short and J 1 base short, with 11 bases between. The germline CDR1 and CDR2 sequences are SGDLS and YYNGEE.

In nucleotides, the CDR3 is TGCGCCAGCAGCCCCCGGCTACAGCCCCTCGGGGTTGGCTACACCTTC. The encoded protein is CASSPRLQPLGVGYTF. The gene calls are TRBV5-1 and TRBJ1-2, with unresolved D. The germline CDR1 and CDR2 sequences are SGHRS and YFSETQ. V lost 4 bases and J lost 7, with 23 bases in between. This CDR3 is 16 amino acids long.

CDR3 protein: CASSYSRHYEQYF. The CDR3 DNA reads as TGTGCCAGCAGTTACTCCCGACACTACGAGCAGTACTTC. V usage is TRBV6-5 and J usage is TRBJ2-7; D is ambiguous. CDR1 is MNHEY, CDR2 SVGAGI, per germline. V lost 0 bases, J lost 3 bases, and 6 bases lay in between. The CDR3 consists of 13 residues.

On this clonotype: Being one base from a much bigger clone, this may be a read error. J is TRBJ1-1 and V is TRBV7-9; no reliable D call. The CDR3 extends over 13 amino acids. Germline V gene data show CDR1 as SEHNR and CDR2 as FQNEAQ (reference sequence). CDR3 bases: TGTGTCAGCAGCTTAGAACGGGACACTGAAGCTTTCTTT. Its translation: CVSSLERDTEAFF.

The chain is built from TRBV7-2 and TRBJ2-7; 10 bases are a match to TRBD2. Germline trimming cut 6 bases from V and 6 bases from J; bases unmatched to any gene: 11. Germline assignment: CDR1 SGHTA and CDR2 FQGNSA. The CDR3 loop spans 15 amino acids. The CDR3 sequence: CASRAGGGLASEQYF. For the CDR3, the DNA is TGTGCCAGCAGAGCTGGGGGGGGACTAGCGAGCGAGCAGTACTTC.

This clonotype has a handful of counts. The CDR3 region is CSAGGTASRETQYF. The CDR3, as DNA: TGCAGCGCAGGGGGGACCGCTTCTCGGGAGACCCAGTACTTC. V gene TRBV29-1 combines with J gene TRBJ2-5; TRBD1 is a possible D gene (7 bases). The germline gives CDR1 SQVTM, CDR2 ANQGSEA. V lost 7 bases and J 5 bases, leaving 20 bases between the germline ends. There are 14 residues in the CDR3. Variable domain in full (rest from reference TRBV29-1 and TRBJ2-5): SAVISQKPSRDICQRGTSLTIQCQVDSQVTMMFWYRQQPGQSLTLIATANQGSEATYESGFVIDKFPISRPNLTFSTLTVSNMSPEDSSIYLCSAGGTASRETQYFGPGTRLLVL.